Below are 5 T cell receptor beta chains sequenced from a single sample in a study of blood T cell repertoires in COVID-19 (dated by TCRdb to between 2020 and 2021). The library came from the immunoSEQ multiplex PCR assay. This is the immuneACCESS table as TCRdb keeps it, with only in-frame sequences that have V and J called. A part of the clones is gone; compared with another copy, unresolved V genes explain less than half, and the rest is unexplained. This sample has 15,000 to 17,000 clones in its table, and 85% to 90% of those were observed once. The leading ten clones occupy around 50% of the sample. The sample consisted of peripheral blood. The receptors were sampled from a man aged 60 to 69 with acute or convalescent COVID-19.

The table lists this clone with a count of one. The chain carries TRBV11-2 and TRBJ2-1; 14 bases are shared with TRBD2. V gave up 5 bases and J gave up 9 bases; unmatched junction bases: 3. Germline CDR1 reads SGHAT; CDR2 reads FQNNGV. There are 14 residues in the CDR3. The CDR3 DNA is TGTGCCAGCAGCCCCGGGACTAGCGGGAGTGAGCAGTTCTTC. It encodes CASSPGTSGSEQFF.

This clone was detected only a few times. The chain carries TRBV28 and TRBJ2-7; D is possibly TRBD2 (6 bases). Germline values: CDR1 MDHEN, CDR2 SYDVKM. The CDR3 has 15 residues. Trimming removed 6 bases at V and 0 bases at J, with 15 bases between. The CDR3 DNA is TGTGCCAGCAGGACCCGGGGGTCGGGCTCCTACGAGCAGTACTTC. Protein product: CASRTRGSGSYEQYF.

This chain connects TRBV5-3 to TRBJ2-7, with TRBD2 identical over 8 bases. TRBV5-3 falls under the ORF class, with uncertain function. This CDR3 has 15 amino acids. Trimming cost V 6 bases and J 2 bases; bases outside gene matches: 10. The CDR3 is CARKAFGLAAYEQYF. CDR3 DNA: TGTGCCAGAAAGGCATTCGGACTAGCCGCCTACGAGCAGTACTTC.

The V and J genes are TRBV27 and TRBJ2-3, with TRBD2 matching over 8 bases. This CDR3 is 15 amino acids long. Germline V gene sequence: CDR1 MNHEY, CDR2 SMNVEV (reference sequence). V was pared by 5 bases and J by 3 bases, with 7 bases of the junction left unmatched. CDR3 in amino acids: CASSIGTSRTDTQYF. The CDR3 DNA sequence: TGTGCCAGCAGTATCGGGACTAGTAGGACAGATACGCAGTATTTT.

This chain uses TRBV7-2 with TRBJ2-1, with 15 nucleotides matching TRBD2. This CDR3 comprises 17 residues. The J segment lost 9 bases and the V segment lost 5 bases, leaving 11 bases of the junction unmatched. Germline-derived CDR1 and CDR2 are SGHTA and FQGNSA. In DNA, the CDR3 is TGTGCCAGCAGCCTCTATTCCGGACTAGCGGGAGGGGGTGAGCAGTTCTTC. The encoded protein is CASSLYSGLAGGGEQFF.